A selection of T cell receptor beta chains follows, all from one sample in a study of CD8 T cells in Susac syndrome. TCRdb analysed the immunoSEQ multiplex PCR reads with MiXCR anew, one entry per CDR3 protein. The sample carries approximately 190,000 distinct CDR3 sequences, 75% to 95% recorded once. Source material: CD4+ T cells from PBMCs. Source of these receptors: a human donor with Susac syndrome. The CDR3 runs from the conserved cysteine through the conserved F or W. The D gene is left open where the match is weak. Clone size appears in some rows only: once, few, many, or a class for an expanded clone.

clone size	J gene	V gene	D gene	CDR3 DNA	CDR3 protein
once	TRBJ1-4	TRBV29-1	TRBD1	TGCAGCGGGAGAACCGGGACAGGTTCGACATCTGAAAAACTGTTTTTT	CSGRTGTGSTSEKLFF
-	TRBJ1-3	TRBV12-3/TRBV12-4	-	TGTGCCAGCAGTTTAGCGCTCGGGAGCACTGGAAACACCATATATTTT	CASSLALGSTGNTIYF
-	TRBJ2-1	TRBV2	TRBD2	TGTGCCAGCAGCGTTAGCGGGGGTGGTTACAATGAGCAGTTCTTC	CASSVSGGGYNEQFF
-	TRBJ2-3	TRBV7-8	TRBD1	TGTGCCAGCAGCTCCGGGACAGGGTGGGCCACAGATACGCAGTATTTT	CASSSGTGWATDTQYF
-	TRBJ2-7	TRBV12-3/TRBV12-4	-	TGTGCCAGCAGTTCCGGACAGCAATACGAGCAGTACTTC	CASSSGQQYEQYF
once	TRBJ1-5	TRBV19	TRBD1	TGTGCCAGTAGTGGAGGGGGCTCGGGCAATCAGCCCCAGCATTTT	CASSGGGSGNQPQHF
-	TRBJ2-7	TRBV5-1	TRBD1	TGCGCCAGCAGCAAGGGGACAGACACAGTGCTGCCTGCCCCTTTGTGCCATGGGTACTTC	CASSKGTDTVLPAPLCHGYF
-	TRBJ2-7	TRBV2	-	TGTGCCAGCAGTGAGAACGGGAGATCCTTCGAGCAGTACTTC	CASSENGRSFEQYF
-	TRBJ1-1	TRBV5-5	-	TGTGCCAGCGTACGCAGGGCGACGAACACTGAAGCTTTCTTT	CASVRRATNTEAFF
-	TRBJ2-1	TRBV15	-	TGTGCCACCAGCAGAGGTGGGCTTTACAATGAGCAGTTCTTC	CATSRGGLYNEQFF
-	TRBJ2-3	TRBV10-3	TRBD1	TGTGCCATCATGGGGACAGGTCCCACAGATACGCAGTATTTT	CAIMGTGPTDTQYF
-	TRBJ2-2	TRBV3-1	-	TGTGCCAGCAGCCAAGTTACGCCAGGGAACACCGGGGAGCTGTTTTTT	CASSQVTPGNTGELFF
-	TRBJ2-3	TRBV5-1	TRBD1	TGCGCCAGCAGCTTGGTTGCAGGGGGATTCGACACAGATACGCAGTATTTT	CASSLVAGGFDTDTQYF
once	TRBJ2-3	TRBV5-1	TRBD2	TGCGCCAGCAGCTCCCCGAGGGGAGCGGGAGTAGCGGATACGCAGTATTTT	CASSSPRGAGVADTQYF
-	TRBJ2-5	TRBV4-1	-	TGCGCCAGCAGCCAAGATCCGGAAGAGACCCAGTACTTC	CASSQDPEETQYF
-	TRBJ2-1	TRBV14	TRBD2	TGTGCCAGCAGCCAGTCAGCGGGAGGGCTATTAGGGTTGGATGAGCAGTTCTTC	CASSQSAGGLLGLDEQFF
-	TRBJ1-1	TRBV20-1	-	TGCAGTGCTAGTCGGGGGCGCGACACTGAAGCTTTCTTT	CSASRGRDTEAFF
-	TRBJ2-5	TRBV2	TRBD1	TGTGCCAGCAGCCCGGGACAGACACGAGAGACCCAGTACTTC	CASSPGQTRETQYF
-	TRBJ2-1	TRBV6-6	TRBD2	TGTGCCAGCAGCGTTGGACTAGCGTTTGAGCAGTTCTTC	CASSVGLAFEQFF
-	TRBJ1-1	TRBV7-2	-	TGTGCCAGCAGATGGGACGTGAACACTGAAGCTTTCTTT	CASRWDVNTEAFF
-	TRBJ2-2	TRBV6-2/TRBV6-3	-	TGTGCCCCCGAGGGCAATACAGGGTTTGCGAACACCGGGGAGCTGTTTTTT	CAPEGNTGFANTGELFF
-	TRBJ1-1	TRBV5-1	-	TGCGCCAGCAGCTTGGCCCGACTGATGAACACTGAAGCTTTCTTT	CASSLARLMNTEAFF
-	TRBJ1-1	TRBV10-3	-	TGTGCCATCAGTGACACCCAGGGGCGACTGAACACTGAAGCTTTCTTT	CAISDTQGRLNTEAFF
once	TRBJ2-3	TRBV12-3/TRBV12-4	-	TGTGCCAGCAGTTTTCCAGGGGGGAGTGCAGATACGCAGTATTTT	CASSFPGGSADTQYF
-	TRBJ1-3	TRBV9	-	TGTGCCAGCAGCGAACAGGACTCTGGAAACACCATATATTTT	CASSEQDSGNTIYF
-	TRBJ1-4	TRBV20-1	-	TGCAGTGCTAATAACCCTGGGGGGACTAATGAAAAACTGTTTTTT	CSANNPGGTNEKLFF
-	TRBJ2-7	TRBV7-9	-	TGTGCCAGCAGCTCGGGCGACGGCGAGCAGTACTTC	CASSSGDGEQYF
-	TRBJ2-3	TRBV10-3	-	TGTGCCATCAGTGTGATAGATACGCAGTATTTT	CAISVIDTQYF